A single T cell receptor beta chain is shown here with its context. Its cognate antigen is unknown. Extracted RNA was reverse transcribed into cDNA, the sequencing template. The table came from immunoSEQ multiplex PCR; TCRdb's copy has only in-frame clones and leaves some out. The repertoire includes around 140,000 clones, over 45% of them detected once, and over 5.5% sits in the top ten. Individuals with alopecia areata gave both lesional scalp punch biopsies and peripheral blood for collection. This sample is part of a study of CD8+ T cells in alopecia areata. Across the study: The study gave treated patients oral tofacitinib at 5 to 10 mg twice daily.

Study-wide results and limits: Affected lesional scalp, above all in alopecia totalis/universalis, was more clonal than normal scalp.

This receptor was identified in a human donor with alopecia areata. The sequencing sample was made of CD4+ T cells sorted from blood.

The CDR3 here is CASSQDSSPGNTRVYEQYF. CDR3 DNA sequence: TGCGCCAGCAGCCAAGACTCTTCTCCCGGGAATACGCGCGTCTACGAGCAGTACTTC. The chain links TRBV4-1 to TRBJ2-7; D is perhaps TRBD2 (5 bases). The V gene lost 0 bases and the J gene lost 3 bases, with 24 bases spanning the gap. The V gene's germline CDR1 is MGHRA and CDR2 YSYEKL. This CDR3 has 19 amino acids.